Only a few counts were recorded for the clone carrying this TCR beta chain. Its antigen is as yet unknown. The data derive from a study of beta chain features in type 1 diabetes. General study results and limits: Patients' naive, central memory and Treg TCRB repertoires seemed closer to one another than those of healthy donors. More deletions and fewer insertions at VDJ junctions were found in patients with type 1 diabetes.

All of the isolated RNA was reverse transcribed, so expressed TCRB transcripts were sequenced. Libraries were prepared by immunoSEQ multiplex PCR; TCRdb keeps only in-frame clonotypes and omits some of them. The sample records 150,000 to 200,000 clones, 13% being singletons. The CDR3 has 16 amino acids. The germline CDR1 and CDR2 sequences are SGHRS and YFSETQ. Trimming at V came to 1 base and at J to 4 bases, leaving 6 bases not matched to a gene. The clonotype originates from a woman aged 18-29 years in good health. The sequenced material came from central memory CD4+ T cells from blood. This rearrangement joins TRBV5-1 to TRBJ2-5, with 11 bases fitting TRBD2. The CDR3 loop reads CASSLTSGSYGETQYF. The CDR3 region has the DNA TGCGCCAGCAGCTTGACTAGCGGGAGCTATGGAGAGACCCAGTACTTC.